This T cell receptor beta chain derives from a study of cytomegalovirus exposure and HLA in healthy donors. Study results and caveats: A later analysis linked a missense DCLRE1C variant to TCR beta V- and J-gene trimming. The study dropped some indistinguishable V segments, TRBV6-2 and TRBV6-3 among them.

It was with 60 Vbeta and 13 Jbeta primers that the PCR ran. TCRdb's table, derived via immunoSEQ multiplex PCR, lists solely in-frame clones and lacks some. The repertoire consists of about 130,000 clones, with 65% to 70% occurring once and the leading ten covering approximately 1.6%. About this clone itself: The antigen is not known.

Losses at the gene ends were 5 bases for V and 4 bases for J; bases not matched to a gene: 7. CDR1 is MNHEY, CDR2 SMNVEV, per germline (reference sequence). The CDR3 spans 14 residues. Input material: PBMCs. The origin of this receptor is a human donor in good health. This chain links TRBV27 with TRBJ1-1; 7 bases are shared with TRBD1. This CDR3 reads CASSKETGITEAFF. The CDR3 coding sequence is TGTGCCAGCAGTAAAGAGACAGGGATCACTGAAGCTTTCTTT.